Given below is one TCR beta chain in context. Germline CDR1 reads ENHRY; CDR2 reads SYGVKD. Trimming left V 7 bases short and J 2 bases short, with 11 bases between. The CDR3 contains 13 residues. Repertoires were generated with immunoSEQ multiplex PCR, while TCRdb's copy carries only in-frame clones and drops some. The sample has roughly 57,000 clones; 80% to 90% are singletons. The sample belongs to a study of T cell changes during pregnancy in multiple sclerosis. The sample consisted of peripheral blood, taken in the first trimester of pregnancy. This TCR came from a female donor with multiple sclerosis, enrolled in a pregnancy study. The chain recombines TRBV10-3 with TRBJ1-2; maybe TRBD1 (6 bases). The CDR3 DNA follows: TGTGCCATCACCATGACAGGCAACTATGGCTACACCTTC. Protein: CAITMTGNYGYTF.